This T cell receptor beta chain was profiled in a study of blood T cell repertoires in COVID-19. Turning to the study itself: Samples of COVID-19 (acute and convalescent) were obtained from the United States, Italy and Spain. The analysed material was cDNA or gDNA that came from T cells, B-cell-depleted T cells, or PBMCs.

Which cohort a participant joined came from the clinical history participants gave. Sequencing was performed with immunoSEQ multiplex PCR; in TCRdb, only in-frame clones are kept and a portion is missing. The repertoire holds about 230,000 clones, just under 90% seen once, with 3.5% to 4% in the top ten. Input material: PBMCs or T cells enriched from blood (not recorded which). This TCR was sampled from a woman in her thirties with acute COVID-19.

The CDR3 region has the DNA TGTGCCAGCAGCCCAAGACAGGGGGCAGGCACTGAAGCTTTCTTT. Residues: CASSPRQGAGTEAFF. The V and J genes are TRBV11-1 and TRBJ1-1; 10 nucleotides line up with TRBD1. This CDR3 has 15 residues. The germline CDR1 and CDR2 sequences are SGHAT and FQDESV (reference sequence). Trimming cost V 5 bases and J 4 bases; bases outside gene matches: 7.